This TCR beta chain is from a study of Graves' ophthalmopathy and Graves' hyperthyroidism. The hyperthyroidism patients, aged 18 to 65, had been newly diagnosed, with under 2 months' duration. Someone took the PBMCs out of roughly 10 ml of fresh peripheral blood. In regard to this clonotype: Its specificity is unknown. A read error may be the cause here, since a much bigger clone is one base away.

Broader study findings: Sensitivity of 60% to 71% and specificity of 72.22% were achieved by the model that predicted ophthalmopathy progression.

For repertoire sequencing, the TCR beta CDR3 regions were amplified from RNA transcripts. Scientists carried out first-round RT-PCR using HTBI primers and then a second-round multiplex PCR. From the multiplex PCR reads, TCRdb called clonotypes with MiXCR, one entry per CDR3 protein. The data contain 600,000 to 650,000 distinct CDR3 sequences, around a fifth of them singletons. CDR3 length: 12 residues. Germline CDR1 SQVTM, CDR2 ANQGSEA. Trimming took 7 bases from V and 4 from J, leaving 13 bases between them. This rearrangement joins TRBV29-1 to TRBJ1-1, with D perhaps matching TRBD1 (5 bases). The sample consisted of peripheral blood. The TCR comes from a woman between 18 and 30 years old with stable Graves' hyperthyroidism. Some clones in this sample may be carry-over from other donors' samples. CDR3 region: CSGDSMVTEAFF. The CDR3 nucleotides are TGCAGCGGGGACTCCATGGTCACTGAAGCTTTCTTT.